This T cell receptor (beta chain) was captured in a study of CD8 T cells in Susac syndrome. V gave up 4 bases and J gave up 1 base; unmatched junction bases: 4. Germline-derived CDR1 and CDR2 are SEHNR and FQNEAQ (reference sequence). The CDR3 has 15 residues. Random hexamers primed reverse transcription of about 0.45 to 1 ug RNA. TCRdb re-called the immunoSEQ multiplex PCR reads with MiXCR, one entry per CDR3 protein. The profile covers about 240,000 distinct CDR3 sequences, with roughly 95% appearing a single time and approximately 0.094% taken by the ten largest. This TCR derives from a human donor with Susac syndrome. The rearrangement joins TRBV7-9 to TRBJ1-1; 9 bases map to TRBD1. Sequenced input: CD4+ T cells from PBMCs. As DNA, the CDR3 is TGTGCCAGCAGCTCACAGGGGGCACGGAACACTGAAGCTTTCTTT. It codes for CASSSQGARNTEAFF.